This T cell receptor (beta chain) was obtained from a study of T cells in tuberculosis. Study as a whole: Samples predate treatment or fall within its first 7 days. Study results and caveats: Active tuberculosis TCR-alpha repertoires lay closer to GMM-specific TCRs than IGRA-negative controls, suggesting clonal expansion.

Time point indicated: new active TB diagnosis, blood taken before or within 7 days of starting treatment. Positive smear microscopy and/or M. tuberculosis culture confirmed active disease. Germline V lookup: CDR1 MNHNS, CDR2 SASEGT. This CDR3 is built from 13 residues. The ends were cut back, 8 bases at V and 8 bases at J, with 18 bases in the middle. Assay: immunoSEQ multiplex PCR; the TCRdb copy retains only in-frame clones and omits some. The sample consists of 25,000 to 35,000 clones, nearly 90% of them appearing once. Turning to this clone: Antigen unknown.

The chain employs TRBV6-1 and TRBJ1-2; the D gene is possibly TRBD1 (5 bases). Sequences were derived from PBMCs, sampled at tuberculosis diagnosis. This TCR was sampled from an adult with tuberculosis. The CDR3 DNA sequence: TGTGCCAGCTCTAGGCAGGGTCCCTTCGGCTACACCTTC. This codes for CASSRQGPFGYTF.